Below are 14 T cell receptor beta chains sequenced from a single sample in a study of CD8+ T cells in alopecia areata. Stated treatment: oral pan-JAK inhibitor, 5-10 mg twice daily. As the sequencing template, cDNA was produced by extracting RNA and reverse transcribing it. Using immunoSEQ multiplex PCR, the repertoire was profiled, and TCRdb retains in-frame clones only, with some absent. Counted here are just over 150,000 clones, 50% to 70% occurring once; the ten biggest clones make up approximately 0.91%. The sample here was CD4+ T cells sorted from blood, taken at week 4, from a patient treated with tofacitinib. The receptor source for this set is a human donor with alopecia areata.

This clone was observed a few times. Other DNA sequences of this sample code for an identical CDR3. The chain is built from TRBV15 and TRBJ2-5; perhaps TRBD1 as D (5 bases). Germline V lookup: CDR1 LNHNV, CDR2 YYDKDF (reference sequence). V was clipped by 0 bases and J by 3 bases, with 5 bases between them. This CDR3 contains 13 residues. The CDR3 bases are TGTGCCACCAGCAGAGACAGGGAAGAGACCCAGTACTTC. The encoded protein is CATSRDREETQYF.

The rearrangement joins TRBV29-1 to TRBJ2-3, with a possible D match to TRBD2 (5 bases). Trimming shortened V by 8 bases and J by 8 bases, and 14 bases separated the two germline ends. The CDR3 consists of 11 residues. Germline lookup yields CDR1 SQVTM and CDR2 ANQGSEA. The CDR3 loop is CSPAEAGTQYF. In DNA, the CDR3 is TGCAGCCCGGCGGAGGCCGGTACGCAGTATTTT.

The chain combines TRBV29-1 with TRBJ1-4, with unresolved D. Germline assignment: CDR1 SQVTM and CDR2 ANQGSEA. Trimming removed 3 bases from V and 0 bases from J, with 2 bases in between. The CDR3 consists of 12 residues. The CDR3 nucleotides are TGCAGCGTTGAGTCAACTAATGAAAAACTGTTTTTT. This translates into CSVESTNEKLFF.

The chain employs TRBV30 and TRBJ2-6, with a tentative D call TRBD1 (6 bases). Per the germline V gene, CDR1 is GTSNPN and CDR2 is SVGIG (reference sequence). V dropped 4 bases and J dropped 13 bases, with 14 bases sitting between them. The CDR3 extends over 12 amino acids. CDR3: CAWTGAPLVLTF. CDR3 nucleotide sequence: TGTGCCTGGACAGGGGCCCCACTTGTCCTGACTTTC.

This clone was detected only a few times. The chain combines TRBV9 with TRBJ1-6, with 7 bases lining up with TRBD1. The length of the CDR3 is 14 residues. V was clipped by 0 bases and J by 7 bases; unmatched bases: 1. Germline CDR1 reads SGDLS; CDR2 reads YYNGEE. The CDR3 spells CASSVEDRNSPLHF. The CDR3 DNA reads TGTGCCAGCAGCGTAGAGGACAGGAATTCACCCCTCCACTTT.

The chain has TRBV27 and TRBJ2-7, with D possibly matching TRBD2 (6 bases). The V end was cut by 3 bases, the J end by 7 bases, with 16 bases between. Per germline, CDR1 MNHEY and CDR2 SMNVEV (reference sequence). The CDR3 sequence is 14 residues long. The CDR3 bases are TGTGCCAGCAGTTTGGGACGGGGGACGTTGGAGCAGTACTTC. Its translation is CASSLGRGTLEQYF.

The V gene is TRBV30, the J gene TRBJ2-1, with D perhaps given as TRBD1 or TRBD2 (6 bases each). Trimming left V 6 bases short and J 7 bases short, with 13 bases between. Germline V lookup: CDR1 GTSNPN, CDR2 SVGIG (reference sequence). The length of the CDR3 is 12 residues. Here the CDR3 DNA reads TGTGCCTGTACCCGAGGGGGGAATGAGCAGTTCTTC. It encodes CACTRGGNEQFF.

The gene calls are TRBV9 and TRBJ2-5; weak D call: TRBD1 (6 bases). V lost 0 bases and J 3 bases, leaving 21 bases between the germline ends. CDR3 length equals 18 residues. Germline values: CDR1 SGDLS, CDR2 YYNGEE. For the CDR3, the DNA is TGTGCCAGCAGCGTAGCGACTGAATCAGGGGCTAACAAAGAGACCCAGTACTTC. Translated, it gives CASSVATESGANKETQYF.

This clone appeared a few times. V is TRBV29-1 and J is TRBJ1-2, with D maybe TRBD1 (5 bases). The germline V gene encodes CDR1 SQVTM and CDR2 ANQGSEA. V was shortened by 7 bases and J by 6 bases, with 21 bases between the two germline ends. The CDR3 is 14 residues long. The CDR3, as DNA: TGCAGCGCCCACAGGACGGGGGGTTCGGATGGCTACACCTTC. Protein: CSAHRTGGSDGYTF. Drawing the rest from reference TRBV29-1 and TRBJ1-2, the complete variable domain is SAVISQKPSRDICQRGTSLTIQCQVDSQVTMMFWYRQQPGQSLTLIATANQGSEATYESGFVIDKFPISRPNLTFSTLTVSNMSPEDSSIYLCSAHRTGGSDGYTFGSGTRLTVV.

The gene calls are TRBV5-6 and TRBJ2-6; D gene ambiguous. Germline V CDR1 and CDR2: SGHDT, YYEEEE. V lost 0 bases to trimming and J lost 0 bases, with 4 bases between them. This CDR3 comprises 15 residues. CDR3 loop: CASSLAYSGANVLTF. CDR3 in DNA: TGTGCCAGCAGCTTGGCCTACTCTGGGGCCAACGTCCTGACTTTC.

The V gene is TRBV5-1, the J gene TRBJ2-4; TRBD2 might be the D (5 bases). V was clipped by 4 bases and J by 2 bases, with 13 bases between them. The CDR3 consists of 15 residues. The germline V gene encodes CDR1 SGHRS and CDR2 YFSETQ. CDR3 sequence (DNA): TGCGCCAGCAGCATAAGAGGGTCGACCAAAAACATTCAGTACTTC. Translated, it gives CASSIRGSTKNIQYF.

This chain uses TRBV27 with TRBJ2-7, with D possibly matching TRBD2 (6 bases). Trimming took off 6 bases at V and 3 bases at J, with 15 bases between the two ends. Germline V CDR1 and CDR2: MNHEY, SMNVEV (reference sequence). This CDR3 contains 14 residues. This chain's CDR3 is CASSRAGAHYEQYF. Written as DNA, the CDR3 is TGTGCCAGCAGCAGAGCGGGTGCCCACTACGAGCAGTACTTC.

The chain uses TRBV2 and TRBJ2-5, with 8 positions matching TRBD1. Per the germline V gene, CDR1 is SNHLY and CDR2 is FYNNEI. Losses at the gene ends were 5 bases for V and 4 bases for J; bases not matched to a gene: 0. This CDR3 contains 12 residues. CDR3 protein: CASSTGGETQYF. CDR3 nucleotides: TGTGCCAGCAGTACAGGGGGAGAGACCCAGTACTTC.

The chain joins TRBV7-6 to TRBJ2-7; no clear D. Between the trimmed V and J ends, which lost 3 bases and 5 bases, there was a span of 8 bases. Germline assignment: CDR1 SGHVS and CDR2 FNYEAQ. The CDR3 consists of 12 residues. CDR3 sequence (DNA): TGTGCCAGCAGCTTTTCTACCCACGAGCAGTACTTC. Its translation is CASSFSTHEQYF.